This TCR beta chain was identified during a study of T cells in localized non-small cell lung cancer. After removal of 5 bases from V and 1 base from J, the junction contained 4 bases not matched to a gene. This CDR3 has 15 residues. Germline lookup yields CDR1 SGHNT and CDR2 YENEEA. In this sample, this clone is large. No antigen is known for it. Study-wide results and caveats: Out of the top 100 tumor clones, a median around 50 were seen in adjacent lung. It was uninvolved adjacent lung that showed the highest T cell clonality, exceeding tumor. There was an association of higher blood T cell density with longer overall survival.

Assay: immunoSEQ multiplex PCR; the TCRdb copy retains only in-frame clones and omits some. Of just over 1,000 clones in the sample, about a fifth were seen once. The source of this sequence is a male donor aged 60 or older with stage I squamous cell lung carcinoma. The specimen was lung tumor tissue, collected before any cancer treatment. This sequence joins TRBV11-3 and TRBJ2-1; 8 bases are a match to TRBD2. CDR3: CASSPKRESYNEQFF. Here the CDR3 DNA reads TGTGCCAGCAGCCCTAAGCGGGAGTCCTACAATGAGCAGTTCTTC.